The 32 T cell receptor beta chains below were found in one sample sequenced in a study of T cells in Graves' hyperthyroidism and ophthalmopathy (dated by TCRdb to the late 2010s). Libraries came from multiplex PCR. The data were produced on an Illumina HiSeq 2000. Amplification of TCR beta CDR3 regions was carried out from RNA transcripts. The first round of RT-PCR for the TCR CDR3 was performed with the HTBI primer set and the Qiagen OneStep RT-PCR kit. The public reads were reprocessed in TCRdb via fastp at Q25 and MiXCR, keeping in-frame beta chains. Rows are combined by CDR3 protein, so each entry shows the most common genes and DNA. In this sample the table shows under 350,000 distinct CDR3 sequences, 15% to 20% of which occur a single time. The ten largest clones capture just over 55% of the sample. The sequenced sample consisted of blood. Receptors were obtained from a woman in her sixties or seventies with Graves' ophthalmopathy.

There are a few counts of this clonotype. The V call is TRBV7-9, the J call TRBJ2-7; D uncertain. CDR1 is SEHNR, CDR2 FQNEAQ, per germline (reference sequence). Deletions cut 3 bases from V and 7 bases from J, with 10 bases between. The CDR3 loop spans 12 amino acids. CDR3 nucleotide sequence: TGTGCCAGCAGCTTCCCCCACTGGGAGCAGTACTTC. It yields the protein CASSFPHWEQYF.

This rearrangement joins TRBV6-1 to TRBJ2-5; D is uncertain. CDR1 is MNHNS and CDR2 is SASEGT in the germline V gene. This CDR3 region has 12 residues. Trimming removed 8 bases from V and 5 bases from J, with 12 bases in between. Here the CDR3 DNA reads TGTGCCAGCGACCGCCTACGGGAGACCCAGTACTTC. It translates to CASDRLRETQYF.

Many counts were recorded for this clonotype. The V call is TRBV7-2, the J call TRBJ1-4; TRBD1 agrees at 9 bases. This CDR3 has 16 amino acids. Germline lookup yields CDR1 SGHTA and CDR2 FQGNSA. Germline trimming cut 5 bases from V and 4 bases from J; bases unmatched to any gene: 8. The chain's CDR3 is CASSPSTGGGNEKLFF. CDR3 in DNA: TGTGCCAGCAGCCCCTCCACAGGGGGCGGTAATGAAAAACTGTTTTTT. Filled out from reference TRBV7-2 and TRBJ1-4, the complete variable domain reads GAGVSQSPSNKVTEKGKDVELRCDPISGHTALYWYRQSLGQGLEFLIYFQGNSAPDKSGLPSDRFSAERTGGSVSTLTIQRTQQEDSAVYLCASSPSTGGGNEKLFFGSGTQLSVL.

This clonotype was seen repeatedly, ten times or more. The genes are TRBV28 and TRBJ2-2; TRBD2 matches at 12 bases. The CDR3 runs 16 residues. Per germline, CDR1 MDHEN and CDR2 SYDVKM. J was trimmed by 7 bases and V by 3 bases; bases with no gene match: 6. The chain's CDR3 is CASSFRLAGAIGELFF. As DNA, the CDR3 is TGTGCCAGCAGTTTCCGACTAGCGGGAGCCATCGGGGAGCTGTTTTTT.

There are a few counts of this clonotype. The chain has TRBV6-2 or TRBV6-3 and TRBJ1-5; no reliable D call. V dropped 6 bases and J dropped 7 bases, with 10 bases sitting between them. CDR3 length: 12 amino acids. Per the germline V gene, CDR1 is MNHEY and CDR2 is SVGEGT. This CDR3 reads CASRDGRQPQHF. CDR3 nucleotide sequence: TGTGCCAGCAGAGACGGGAGGCAGCCCCAGCATTTT.

This clonotype was seen a handful of times. The genes are TRBV9 and TRBJ1-3; D ambiguous. CDR1 SGDLS and CDR2 YYNGEE come from the germline V gene. CDR3 length: 16 residues. The germline V and J ends were trimmed by 4 bases and 0 bases, with 14 bases remaining between them. The DNA of the CDR3 is TGTGCCAGCAGCCCAGCCGACCCCAACTCTGGAAACACCATATATTTT. Amino acids: CASSPADPNSGNTIYF.

In the case of this clonotype: One base away lies a much larger clone, so this may be a sequencing read error. J is TRBJ2-3 and V is TRBV18; 15 bases are shared with TRBD2. With 11 bases clipped from V and 8 bases from J, the junction kept 11 bases outside the gene matches. CDR3 length: 15 amino acids. Germline values: CDR1 KGHSH, CDR2 LQKENI. The chain's CDR3 is CAGTLPGLAGGTQYF. For the CDR3, the DNA is TGTGCCGGCACGCTACCGGGACTAGCGGGAGGTACGCAGTATTTT.

The sample holds many counts of this clonotype. CDR3 loop: CASSVGGRGDQETQYF. CDR3 nucleotides: TGTGCCAGCAGCGTTGGTGGCCGGGGCGACCAAGAGACCCAGTACTTC. The genes are TRBV9 and TRBJ2-5; tentatively, D is TRBD1 or TRBD2 (5 bases each). The germline gives CDR1 SGDLS, CDR2 YYNGEE. The CDR3 totals 16 residues. Between the trimmed V and J ends, which lost 2 bases and 0 bases, there was a span of 14 bases. The full variable domain, in which reference TRBV9 and TRBJ2-5 provide the parts outside the CDR3, is DSGVTQTPKHLITATGQRVTLRCSPRSGDLSVYWYQQSLDQGLQFLIQYYNGEERAKGNILERFSAQQFPDLHSELNLSSLELGDSALYFCASSVGGRGDQETQYFGPGTRLLVL.

There are many counts of this clonotype. V and J are TRBV27 and TRBJ1-5; D remains ambiguous. The CDR3 sequence is 15 residues long. Trimming left V 6 bases short and J 2 bases short, with 14 bases between. Germline loops: CDR1 MNHEY, CDR2 SMNVEV (reference sequence). The CDR3 DNA is TGTGCCAGCAGGAGGCTCGGGTCGGGCAATCAGCCCCAGCATTTT. It encodes CASRRLGSGNQPQHF.

Worth noting for this clonotype: At one of its ends the junction is not consistent with the germline gene, which may arise from a read error. CDR3 sequence: CASSGGGKQPQHF. The DNA of the CDR3 is TGTGCCAGCTCCGGAGGGGGCAAACAGCCCCAGCATTTT. The chain uses TRBV18 and TRBJ1-5; 7 nucleotides agree with TRBD1. Looked up from germline, CDR1 is KGHSH and CDR2 is LQKENI. There are 13 residues in the CDR3. The variable domain in full, completed from reference TRBV18 and TRBJ1-5, reads NAGVMQNPRHLVRRRGQEARLRCSPMKGHSHVYWYRQLPEEGLKFMVYLQKENIIDESGMPKERFSAEFPKEGPSILRIQQVVRGDSAAYFCASSGGGKQPQHFGDGTRLSIL.

The rearrangement uses TRBV19 and TRBJ1-5, with D unresolved. This CDR3 has 16 residues. Germline V gene lookup returns CDR1 LNHDA and CDR2 SQIVND (reference sequence). V shed 6 bases and J shed 7 bases, with 22 bases lying between them. The CDR3, as DNA: TGTGCCAGTAGCACCACCGTCAGGACTAGGGTCCAGCCCCAGCATTTT. Translating gives CASSTTVRTRVQPQHF.

In its sample, this clonotype was seen a few times. The rearrangement joins TRBV19 to TRBJ2-7, with D unresolved. Trimming removed 3 bases at V and 0 bases at J, with 15 bases between. This CDR3 has 16 amino acids. CDR1 and CDR2 from the germline V gene are LNHDA and SQIVND (reference sequence). CDR3: CASSMTFATSSYEQYF. Here the CDR3 DNA reads TGTGCCAGTAGTATGACATTCGCCACGAGCTCCTACGAGCAGTACTTC.

About this clonotype: This may arise from a read error, as a much more abundant clone is one base away. The chain combines TRBV28 with TRBJ1-1; D gene ambiguous. The CDR3 spans 15 residues. V was clipped by 5 bases and J by 1 base, with 14 bases between them. CDR1 is MDHEN and CDR2 is SYDVKM in the germline V gene. CDR3 bases: TGTGCCAGCAGTCCCGCCGGGAAGCCGAACACTGAAGCTTTCTTT. This encodes CASSPAGKPNTEAFF.

V is TRBV6-1 and J is TRBJ2-1; D is ambiguous. The germline V gene has CDR1 MNHNS and CDR2 SASEGT. V was pared by 5 bases and J by 9 bases, with 8 bases between. The CDR3 is 11 residues long. The CDR3 spells CASSSPPEQFF. CDR3 coding DNA: TGTGCCAGCAGTTCACCGCCTGAGCAGTTCTTC.

The chain links TRBV7-2 to TRBJ2-1, with D hard to call. The CDR3 loop spans 12 amino acids. V was pared by 5 bases and J by 7 bases, with 9 bases between. Germline V gene lookup returns CDR1 SGHTA and CDR2 FQGNSA. CDR3 coding DNA: TGTGCCAGCAGCAGTCCGCGGAATGAGCAGTTCTTC. Protein sequence: CASSSPRNEQFF.

This clonotype was counted at least ten times. The V gene is TRBV20-1, the J gene TRBJ1-6; no firm D call. Germline values: CDR1 DFQATT, CDR2 SNEGSKA (reference sequence). Trimming cost V 1 base and J 7 bases, with 11 bases left between them. CDR3 length equals 14 residues. The CDR3 DNA reads TGCAGTGCTAGAGCAGCCACTAGAAATTCACCCCTCCACTTT. Residues: CSARAATRNSPLHF.

Note on this clonotype: A read error is possible here, since a much larger clone lies one base away. V is TRBV10-3 and J is TRBJ1-2; a weak D match, TRBD1 (5 bases). This CDR3 is 13 amino acids long. Germline CDR1 is ENHRY and CDR2 is SYGVKD. Trimming stripped 4 bases from V and 5 bases from J, with 11 bases between. The CDR3 sequence is CAISGVEGYGYTF. In nucleotides, the CDR3 is TGTGCCATCAGTGGGGTCGAGGGGTATGGCTACACCTTC.

The chain carries TRBV29-1 and TRBJ2-7, with a weak D call TRBD1 (5 bases). The CDR3 is 11 amino acids. The germline V gene encodes CDR1 SQVTM and CDR2 ANQGSEA. The V gene lost 7 bases and the J gene lost 2 bases, with 9 bases spanning the gap. The CDR3 loop is CSAGAAYEQYF. The CDR3 DNA reads as TGCAGCGCTGGGGCAGCCTACGAGCAGTACTTC.

This clonotype has just a few counts. The chain has TRBV3-1 and TRBJ2-2; 7 bases agree with TRBD1. V lost 4 bases to trimming and J lost 1 base; unmatched junction nucleotides: 3. Germline V gives CDR1 LGHDT, CDR2 YNNKEL (reference sequence). CDR3 size: 15 residues. This chain's CDR3 is CASSPRTGNTGELFF. DNA of the CDR3: TGTGCCAGCAGCCCCCGGACAGGGAACACCGGGGAGCTGTTTTTT.

Only a few counts were recorded for this clonotype. Compared with germline, one end of the junction differs, possibly owing to a read error. The V gene is TRBV7-2, the J gene TRBJ1-2, with no clear D. Looked up from germline, CDR1 is SGHTA and CDR2 is FQGNSA. There are 13 residues in the CDR3. The CDR3 loop reads CASTRPASYGHTF. The CDR3 DNA is TGTGCCAGCACCCGACCGGCTTCCTATGGCCACACCTTC.

On this clonotype itself: At one boundary the junction diverges from the germline segment, which might be a read error. The chain is built from TRBV18 and TRBJ2-7, with D maybe TRBD1 (5 bases). Per the germline V gene, CDR1 is KGHSH and CDR2 is LQKENI. The length of the CDR3 is 14 residues. CDR3 region: CASSPGAAPHEQCF. The CDR3 nucleotides read TGTGCCAGCTCACCAGGGGCGGCCCCACACGAGCAGTGCTTC.

This chain links TRBV5-8 with TRBJ1-6, with D possibly matching TRBD1 (6 bases). Germline V gene sequence: CDR1 SGHTS, CDR2 YDEGEE. V was clipped by 5 bases and J by 5 bases, with 14 bases between them. CDR3 length: 15 residues. CDR3 amino acids: CASSLGQNNNSPLHF. The CDR3 DNA reads TGTGCCAGCAGTCTAGGACAGAATAATAATTCACCCCTCCACTTT.

In this sample, this clonotype turned up many times. CDR3 loop: CASSQTVAAVQETQYF. The DNA of the CDR3 is TGTGCCAGCAGCCAAACCGTCGCAGCGGTACAAGAGACCCAGTACTTC. This rearrangement joins TRBV14 to TRBJ2-5, with D perhaps matching TRBD2 (5 bases). Germline V gene data show CDR1 as SGHDN and CDR2 as FVKESK. Trimming left V 2 bases short and J 2 bases short, with 15 bases between. The CDR3 spans 16 residues.

This clonotype appeared many times. The chain is built from TRBV29-1 and TRBJ2-7, with 8 positions matching TRBD2. The CDR3 has 12 amino acids. The trim removed 7 bases at V and 2 bases at J, leaving 4 bases unmatched. The germline V gene has CDR1 SQVTM and CDR2 ANQGSEA. The CDR3 DNA is TGCAGCGCAGCGGGGGCGGCCTACGAGCAGTACTTC. Its protein product is CSAAGAAYEQYF.

Remarks on this clonotype: Just one base apart from a much larger clone, this may be a read error. This chain uses TRBV7-9 with TRBJ2-5; D is possibly TRBD2 (5 bases). The CDR3 totals 13 residues. Looked up from germline, CDR1 is SEHNR and CDR2 is FQNEAQ (reference sequence). V lost 5 bases and J 1 base, leaving 8 bases between the germline ends. The CDR3 here is CASSQDFQETQYF. The CDR3 DNA reads TGTGCCAGCAGCCAGGACTTCCAAGAGACCCAGTACTTC.

This clonotype was recorded at least ten times. The chain uses TRBV27 and TRBJ2-3, with D uncertain. This CDR3 is 17 amino acids long. Germline CDR1 MNHEY, CDR2 SMNVEV (reference sequence). Between the trimmed V and J ends, which lost 6 bases and 0 bases, there was a span of 19 bases. This CDR3 is CASSPRSDPLSTDTQYF. The CDR3 nucleotides read TGTGCCAGCAGCCCTCGGTCAGACCCCTTAAGCACAGATACGCAGTATTTT.

Notes on this clonotype: A much larger clone sits a single nucleotide away, making a read error possible. The V gene is TRBV6-2 or TRBV6-3, the J gene TRBJ2-1, with TRBD1 identical over 7 bases. Losses at the gene ends were 6 bases for V and 8 bases for J; bases not matched to a gene: 7. This CDR3 is built from 13 residues. Germline lookup yields CDR1 MNHEY and CDR2 SVGEGT. CDR3 bases: TGTGCCAGCAGGATGACAGGGTCCGATGAGCAGTTCTTC. It is translated as CASRMTGSDEQFF.

This clonotype was picked up one time. One junction end does not reproduce the germline sequence, and a read error may be involved. The V gene is TRBV7-9, the J gene TRBJ2-1; 7 bases fit TRBD2. The CDR3 sequence is 18 residues long. Germline V lookup: CDR1 SEHNR, CDR2 FQNEAQ (reference sequence). CDR3 DNA: TGTGCCAGCAGCTTAGGCCTAGCGGAGACTCGGTCCTACAATGGGCAGTTCTTC. Translating gives CASSLGLAETRSYNGQFF.

This clonotype was recorded a few times. The chain has TRBV11-3 and TRBJ2-3, with 13 bases lining up with TRBD2. The J segment lost 6 bases and the V segment lost 6 bases, leaving 0 bases of the junction unmatched. CDR3 size: 13 residues. Per germline, CDR1 SGHNT and CDR2 YENEEA. The CDR3 DNA reads TGTGCCAGCAGGGGACTAGCGGGGGATACGCAGTATTTT. It yields the protein CASRGLAGDTQYF.

This clonotype was detected a few times. The V and J genes are TRBV5-1 and TRBJ2-3; D is unresolved. Germline CDR1 reads SGHRS; CDR2 reads YFSETQ. The CDR3 spans 12 residues. Trimming pared 4 bases from V and 6 bases from J, leaving 9 bases between. CDR3 region: CASSQLWDTQYF. CDR3 coding DNA: TGCGCCAGCAGCCAACTATGGGATACGCAGTATTTT.

The rearrangement uses TRBV6-1 and TRBJ2-1, with a possible D match to TRBD1 (5 bases). The CDR3 spans 12 residues. The V gene's germline CDR1 is MNHNS and CDR2 SASEGT. Deletions cut 4 bases from V and 7 bases from J, with 8 bases between. The CDR3 nucleotides are TGTGCCAGCAGTGCCCAGGGTAATGAGCAGTTCTTC. Encoded protein: CASSAQGNEQFF.

The chain has TRBV2 and TRBJ2-7; 10 bases align to TRBD2. Germline V lookup: CDR1 SNHLY, CDR2 FYNNEI. This CDR3 contains 13 residues. J was trimmed by 1 base and V by 6 bases; bases with no gene match: 0. CDR3 in amino acids: CASRLAGSYEQYF. CDR3 DNA sequence: TGTGCCAGCAGACTAGCGGGATCCTACGAGCAGTACTTC.